This T cell receptor beta chain came from a study of blood T cell repertoires in COVID-19. As for the study in general: There were acute and convalescent COVID-19 samples, and they came from the United States, Italy and Spain. PBMCs, B-cell-depleted T cells, or T cells provided the cDNA or gDNA that made up the material.

Authors' processing steps: Amplification of reference gene primers provided the estimated nucleated cell counts. Method: immunoSEQ multiplex PCR; TCRdb's copy keeps in-frame clones and lacks some. Clone size and the V and J calls come from that table; the DNA yielded D and trimming. Seen here are over 200,000 clones, about 88% observed once, and the top ten hold 0.9% to 1%. The sequenced material came from peripheral blood. The TCR originated in a woman in her forties who had recovered from COVID-19.

CDR3 amino acids: CASSAGASSSYNEQFF. The CDR3 DNA is TGCGCCAGCAGCGCGGGGGCCTCCAGCTCCTACAATGAGCAGTTCTTC. This chain uses TRBV5-1 with TRBJ2-1; D is possibly TRBD2 (7 bases). The CDR3 sequence is 16 residues long. The germline V and J ends were trimmed by 4 bases and 0 bases, with 14 bases remaining between them. The germline CDR1 and CDR2 sequences are SGHRS and YFSETQ.